Following are 2 T cell receptor beta chains from one sample sequenced in a study of human T cells and chemical hapten exposure. Documented time point: pre-sensitization, week 0. Treatment indicated: therapeutic diphenylcyclopropenone sensitization with weekly scalp DPC. In TCRdb, the RACE reads were re-called with MiXCR into one record per CDR3 protein. Of approximately 400,000 distinct CDR3 sequences detected, 5% to 6.5% appear once; the ten largest clones hold approximately 2.4%. This specimen consisted of whole blood, obtained in connection with sensitization to the hapten diphenylcyclopropenone (DPC). Every receptor here comes from a woman aged 45-59 years with alopecia areata. Some clones in this sample may be carry-over from other donors' samples.

This clonotype came up a few times. The chain joins TRBV4-1 to TRBJ2-3, with 7 bases matching TRBD1. The trim removed 0 bases at V and 4 bases at J, leaving 4 bases unmatched. The CDR3 sequence is 15 residues long. Germline CDR1 and CDR2: MGHRA and YSYEKL. The CDR3 DNA follows: TGCGCCAGCAGCCAAGAGAGGGGGCCCGCAGATACGCAGTATTTT. It encodes CASSQERGPADTQYF.

This clonotype was observed at least ten times. V is TRBV6-2 or TRBV6-3 and J is TRBJ2-1; 8 bases are a match to TRBD2. The CDR3 has 14 residues. Germline CDR1 reads MNHEY; CDR2 reads SVGEGT. With 4 bases clipped from V and 12 bases from J, the junction kept 11 bases outside the gene matches. The CDR3 loop is CASSLPGLAGGQFF. The DNA for the CDR3 is TGTGCCAGCAGTTTACCGGGCCTAGCGGGCGGGCAGTTCTTC.